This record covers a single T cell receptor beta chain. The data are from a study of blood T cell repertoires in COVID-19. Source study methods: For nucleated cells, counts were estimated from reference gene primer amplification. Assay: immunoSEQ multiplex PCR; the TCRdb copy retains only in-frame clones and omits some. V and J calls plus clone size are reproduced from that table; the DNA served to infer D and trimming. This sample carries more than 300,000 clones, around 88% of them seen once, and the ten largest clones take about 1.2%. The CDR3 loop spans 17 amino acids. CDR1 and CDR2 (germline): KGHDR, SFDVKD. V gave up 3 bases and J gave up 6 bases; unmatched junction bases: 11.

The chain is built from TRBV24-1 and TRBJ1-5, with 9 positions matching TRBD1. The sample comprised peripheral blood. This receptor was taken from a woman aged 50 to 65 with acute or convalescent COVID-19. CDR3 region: CATSDAPGQGIGQPQHF. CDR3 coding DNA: TGTGCCACCAGTGATGCACCGGGACAGGGAATAGGTCAGCCCCAGCATTTT.